These 22 T cell receptor beta chains originate from one sample sequenced in a study of CD8+CD57+ T cells in acquired aplastic anemia. Profiling that covered TCR beta VDJ and CDR3 relied on genomic DNA as its template. One entry per CDR3 protein results from TCRdb running MiXCR on the reads. The data contain 350,000 to 450,000 distinct CDR3 sequences, under 80% of them singletons. Specimen: sorted CD4+, CD8+, or CD8+CD57+ T cells (not recorded which) from PBMCs. Receptor source: a human donor in good health, serving as a control.

Worth noting for this clonotype: A much larger clone differs from this one at a single base, so this may be a read error. The chain is built from TRBV5-4 and TRBJ1-1; D is undetermined. CDR1 SGHNT and CDR2 YYREEE come from the germline V gene (reference sequence). CDR3 length: 15 amino acids. For the CDR3, the DNA is TGTGCCAGCAGCTTGGCCGGGTGGAGGAGGACTGAAGCTTCCTTT. This codes for CASSLAGWRRTEASF.

There are many counts of this clonotype. The rearrangement joins TRBV3-1 to TRBJ1-2; D is ambiguous. The CDR3 sequence is 11 residues long. Germline loops: CDR1 LGHDT, CDR2 YNNKEL (reference sequence). V was clipped by 1 base and J by 9 bases, with 6 bases between them. CDR3 region: CASSQVGSYTF. The CDR3 bases are TGTGCCAGCAGCCAAGTGGGTAGCTACACCTTC.

The chain is built from TRBV19 and TRBJ1-5; D remains unclear. Trimming took off 4 bases at V and 4 bases at J, with 11 bases between the two ends. The length of the CDR3 is 14 residues. CDR1 is LNHDA and CDR2 is SQIVND in the germline V gene (reference sequence). The CDR3 sequence: CASSTERGNQPQHF. DNA for the CDR3: TGTGCCAGTAGTACGGAACGTGGGAATCAGCCCCAGCATTTT.

The V and J genes are TRBV25-1 and TRBJ1-1, with D possibly TRBD1 on 5 matching bases. Germline V gene lookup returns CDR1 MGHDK and CDR2 SYGVNS. The CDR3 totals 15 residues. The germline V and J ends were trimmed by 1 base and 6 bases, with 15 bases remaining between them. The CDR3: CASSEFPGTRAEAFF. CDR3 nucleotide sequence: TGTGCCAGCAGTGAATTCCCTGGGACCCGGGCTGAAGCTTTCTTT. Full variable domain (rest looked up from reference TRBV25-1 and TRBJ1-1): EADIYQTPRYLVIGTGKKITLECSQTMGHDKMYWYQQDPGMELHLIHYSYGVNSTEKGDLSSESTVSRIRTEHFPLTLESARPSHTSQYLCASSEFPGTRAEAFFGQGTRLTVV.

This clonotype was counted once. A much larger clone lies one base from this, so it may be a read error. J is TRBJ1-4 and V is TRBV6-1, with 7 positions matching TRBD1. The germline V gene has CDR1 MNHNS and CDR2 SASEGT. The CDR3 has 16 amino acids. The ends lost 4 bases at V and 3 bases at J; junction bases unmatched: 8. The CDR3 is CASSGQGPGSNEKLFF. The CDR3 DNA is TGTGCCAGCAGTGGACAGGGTCCTGGCTCTAATGAAAAACTGTTTTTT.

The sample holds many counts of this clonotype. Relative to the germline gene, one junction end is altered; a read error may explain this. The rearrangement links TRBV3-1 to TRBJ2-1; 8 nucleotides match TRBD2. This CDR3 is 13 amino acids long. Germline V lookup: CDR1 LGHDT, CDR2 YNNKEL (reference sequence). CDR3 sequence reads: CASSQDRGGSPRF. In nucleotides, the CDR3 is TGTGCCAGCAGCCAAGATCGGGGGGGGTCCCCGCGATTC.

The chain employs TRBV7-9 and TRBJ1-1, with D perhaps TRBD1 (5 bases). CDR3 size: 15 residues. Deletions cut 3 bases from V and 1 base from J, with 12 bases between. Germline V gene sequence: CDR1 SEHNR, CDR2 FQNEAQ (reference sequence). The CDR3 sequence: CASSFSGTGNTEAFF. CDR3 DNA sequence: TGTGCCAGCAGCTTTTCCGGGACGGGGAACACTGAAGCTTTCTTT.

The chain employs TRBV20-1 and TRBJ2-7, with unresolved D. With 2 bases removed from V and 2 bases from J, the gap between germline ends came to 4 bases. Germline V gives CDR1 DFQATT, CDR2 SNEGSKA (reference sequence). The CDR3 sequence is 11 residues long. The CDR3 here is CSARPPYEQYF. The CDR3 region has the DNA TGCAGTGCTAGACCTCCCTACGAGCAGTACTTC.

On this clonotype itself: Likely a read error: the CDR3 ends without its conserved phenylalanine or tryptophan. No DNA is shown, since the ends of the CDR3 on it are uncertain; the CDR3 is the one TCRdb lists. V usage is TRBV7-6 and J usage is TRBJ1-2; the D call in the table, TRBD1, was not verified against the DNA. Germline V gene data show CDR1 as SGHVS and CDR2 as FNYEAQ. The CDR3 sequence runs 13 residues, both termini included. The chain's CDR3 is CASRARWGQETPY.

The chain links TRBV7-6 to TRBJ1-4; D is uncertain. The CDR3 is 15 amino acids. V was pared by 5 bases and J by 17 bases, with 27 bases between. Germline CDR1 is SGHVS and CDR2 is FNYEAQ. CDR3 nucleotides: TGTGCCAGCAGCCAAAAATTCCGAAACACTGAAGCTTTCTTTTTT. Protein sequence: CASSQKFRNTEAFFF. Supplemented by reference TRBV7-6 and TRBJ1-4, the full variable domain reads GAGVSQSPRYKVTKRGQDVALRCDPISGHVSLYWYRQALGQGPEFLTYFNYEAQQDKSGLPNDRFSAERPEGSISTLTIQRTEQRDSAMYRCASSQKFRNTEAFFFGSGTQLSVL.

The J gene is TRBJ2-7, the V gene TRBV7-9, with 10 bases lining up with TRBD2. The J segment lost 5 bases and the V segment lost 1 base, leaving 5 bases of the junction unmatched. CDR1 SEHNR and CDR2 FQNEAQ come from the germline V gene (reference sequence). This CDR3 comprises 15 residues. The CDR3 DNA reads TGTGCCAGCAGCTTAGTTAGCGGGGGGTTGAACGAGCAGTACTTC. It specifies CASSLVSGGLNEQYF.

CDR3 sequence (DNA): TGTGCCAGCAGCGTCGGGGGGGGGGAGCAGTTCTTACCCCTCCACTTT. This translates into CASSVGGGEQFLPLHF. This chain joins TRBV9 and TRBJ1-6; a weak D match, TRBD1 (5 bases). V was cut by 2 bases and J by 12 bases, with 21 bases left in between. The CDR3 extends over 16 amino acids. CDR1 and CDR2 (germline): SGDLS, YYNGEE.

The chain couples TRBV5-1 to TRBJ2-5; TRBD1 aligns across 7 bases. The CDR3 is 13 amino acids. Germline trimming cut 4 bases from V and 1 base from J; bases unmatched to any gene: 1. Germline CDR1 is SGHRS and CDR2 is YFSETQ. CDR3 nucleotides: TGCGCCAGCAGCCACAGGGGCCAAGAGACCCAGTACTTC. Its translation is CASSHRGQETQYF.

The chain combines TRBV19 with TRBJ2-3; no firm D call. The CDR3 runs to 15 residues. Germline loops: CDR1 LNHDA, CDR2 SQIVND (reference sequence). V lost 4 bases to trimming and J lost 9 bases, with 20 bases between them. As DNA, the CDR3 is TGTGCCAGTAGTACCAGAGGCAGGTGTACAAACACGCAGTATTTT. This sequence encodes CASSTRGRCTNTQYF. Using reference TRBV19 and TRBJ2-3 for the parts outside the CDR3, the full variable domain is DGGITQSPKYLFRKEGQNVTLSCEQNLNHDAMYWYRQDPGQGLRLIYYSQIVNDFQKGDIAEGYSVSREKKESFPLTVTSAQKNPTAFYLCASSTRGRCTNTQYFGPGTRLTVL.

This chain joins TRBV5-4 and TRBJ2-1; D unresolved. The V gene's germline CDR1 is SGHNT and CDR2 YYREEE (reference sequence). This CDR3 comprises 16 residues. The germline V and J ends were trimmed by 0 bases and 2 bases, with 12 bases remaining between them. The CDR3 loop is CASSLGSDTTYNEQFF. CDR3 coding DNA: TGTGCCAGCAGCTTGGGCTCTGACACAACCTACAATGAGCAGTTCTTC. The full variable domain, its missing parts supplied by reference TRBV5-4 and TRBJ2-1, is ETGVTQSPTHLIKTRGQQVTLRCSSQSGHNTVSWYQQALGQGPQFIFQYYREEENGRGNFPPRFSGLQFPNYSSELNVNALELDDSALYLCASSLGSDTTYNEQFFGPGTRLTVL.

This clonotype came up many times. This sequence joins TRBV6-2 or TRBV6-3 and TRBJ1-2, with D unclear. The germline V gene has CDR1 MNHEY and CDR2 SVGEGT. V was pared by 0 bases and J by 10 bases, with 9 bases between. The CDR3 has 12 residues. CDR3 coding DNA: TGTGCCAGCAGTTACTCACGGCAGGCCTACACCTTC. Residues: CASSYSRQAYTF.

As to this clonotype: Compared with germline, one end of the junction differs, possibly owing to a read error. V and J are TRBV7-3 and TRBJ2-5, with D tentatively TRBD2 (6 bases). Germline loops: CDR1 SGHTA, CDR2 FQGTGA. The CDR3 has 14 amino acids. CDR3 amino acids: CASSLRGDPSPQHF. CDR3 coding DNA: TGTGCCAGCAGCTTAAGGGGGGATCCATCGCCCCAGCACTTC.

The CDR3 region has the DNA TGCAGTGCTAGAGAGCGGGAACCACATCCGCAGTATTTT. It translates to CSAREREPHPQYF. V usage is TRBV20-1 and J usage is TRBJ2-3; possible D gene TRBD2, 6 bases. Germline V lookup: CDR1 DFQATT, CDR2 SNEGSKA (reference sequence). The CDR3 runs to 13 residues. The V end lost 0 bases, the J end lost 10 bases, and 14 bases lay between the germline ends.

Concerning this clonotype itself: The CDR3 end shows no conserved phenylalanine or tryptophan, and so a read error is likely. The DNA is omitted, as the CDR3 cannot be located on it reliably, and the CDR3 follows TCRdb's listing. This sequence joins TRBV5-3 and TRBJ2-6; the table's TRBD1 call for D was not verified on the DNA. TRBV5-3 is flagged as an ORF with uncertain function. The CDR3 extends over 10 residues, inclusive of both ends. The CDR3 loop is CASSSSRANT.

V is TRBV29-1 and J is TRBJ2-7; D is ambiguous. CDR1 and CDR2 from the germline V gene are SQVTM and ANQGSEA. With 4 bases removed from V and 4 bases from J, the gap between germline ends came to 11 bases. CDR3 size: 12 residues. The CDR3 region has the DNA TGCAGCGTTGGACGAAGAACGTACGAGCAGTACTTC. This gives the protein CSVGRRTYEQYF.

The chain has TRBV18 and TRBJ1-1; 8 bases fit TRBD1. Per the germline V gene, CDR1 is KGHSH and CDR2 is LQKENI. The CDR3 is 14 residues long. Germline trimming cut 3 bases from V and 7 bases from J; bases unmatched to any gene: 7. Here the CDR3 reads CASSPRTGRVEAFF. CDR3 nucleotide sequence: TGTGCCAGCTCACCCCGGACAGGGAGGGTTGAAGCTTTCTTT.

V usage is TRBV5-4 and J usage is TRBJ2-7; 10 nucleotides match TRBD2. Germline values: CDR1 SGHNT, CDR2 YYREEE (reference sequence). The CDR3 runs 17 residues. V shed 0 bases, J shed 3 bases, and the junction held 9 bases outside the gene matches. The CDR3 DNA is TGTGCCAGCAGCTTGGCGAGTGGGCTAGCGGGGGACTACGAGCAGTACTTC. Its protein is CASSLASGLAGDYEQYF.